This paragraph reports one TCR beta chain. Antigen specificity is unknown. The data derive from a study of T-cell reconstitution after alpha-beta-depleted transplantation in children. Findings of the study overall: Surviving recipient T cells and intrathymic progenitors accounted for some patients' high TCRbeta diversity at day 60. Hyperexpanded clones declined; after one year, newly produced T cells mostly supplied diversity. Alpha-beta T cells present about two months after transplant were reported to originate from several hundred expanded graft clones.

Construction of the TCRbeta library involved unique molecular identifiers. TCRdb called the PCR reads again in MiXCR, with one record for every CDR3 protein. The sample lists about 340,000 distinct CDR3 sequences; around 15% were seen once. This sequence was found in a male patient between 2 and 10 years old who had a stem cell transplant for acute lymphoblastic leukemia, so the T cells may come from the graft donor. Sequencing was performed on PBMCs, mostly from graft donor cells, taken 360 days after TCRalphabeta/CD19-depleted stem cell transplant.

CDR3 protein: CASSVEPGLAGPDTQYF. The CDR3 bases are TGTGCCAGCAGCGTAGAGCCGGGACTAGCGGGGCCAGATACGCAGTATTTT. The chain couples TRBV9 to TRBJ2-3; 13 bases align to TRBD2. The V gene's germline CDR1 is SGDLS and CDR2 YYNGEE. This CDR3 region has 17 residues. The ends lost 0 bases at V and 4 bases at J; junction bases unmatched: 5.